The sequence of this TCR beta chain was determined in a study of blood T cell repertoires in COVID-19. Study-wide background: Both acute and convalescent COVID-19 samples were obtained from the United States, Italy and Spain.

V lost 1 base and J lost 3; bases outside the gene matches: 4. This CDR3 region has 15 residues. The germline CDR1 and CDR2 sequences are MDHEN and SYDVKM. Only in-frame clones appear in the TCRdb table, and some are missing; sequencing was by immunoSEQ multiplex PCR. The sample shows around 300,000 clones, 80% to 90% of them seen only once. In Seattle, patients joined the study during active infection and were tracked longitudinally. Material for sequencing was peripheral blood. The receptor was isolated from a woman in her sixties or seventies with COVID-19, enrolled during active disease. V gene TRBV28 combines with J gene TRBJ1-2; 8 bases align to TRBD1. CDR3 loop: CASSLFTGGDYGYTF. CDR3 coding DNA: TGTGCCAGCAGTTTATTTACAGGGGGGGACTATGGCTACACCTTC.